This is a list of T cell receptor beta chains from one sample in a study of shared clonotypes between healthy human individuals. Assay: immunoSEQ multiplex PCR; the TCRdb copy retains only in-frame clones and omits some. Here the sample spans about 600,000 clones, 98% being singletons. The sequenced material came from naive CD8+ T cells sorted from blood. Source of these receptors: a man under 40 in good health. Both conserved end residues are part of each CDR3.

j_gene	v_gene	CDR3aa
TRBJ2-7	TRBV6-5	CASSYSTLGYEQYF
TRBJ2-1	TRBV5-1	CASSSGGGKSEQFF
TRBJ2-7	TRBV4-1	CASSQGSLASYEQYF
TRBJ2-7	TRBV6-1	CANRLGQRYEQYF
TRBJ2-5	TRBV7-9	CASSPGQVQETQYF
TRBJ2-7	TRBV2	CASPGRSSGSYEQYF
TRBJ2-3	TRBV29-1	CSVRTDTQYF
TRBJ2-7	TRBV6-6	CASSYSRAGLGSEQYF
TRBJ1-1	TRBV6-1	CASRQRQGMNTEAFF
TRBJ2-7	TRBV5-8	CASSHGTGLSYEQYF
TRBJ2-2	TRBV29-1	CSVAGYENTGELFF
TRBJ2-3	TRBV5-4	CASSSYDGDYLDTQYF
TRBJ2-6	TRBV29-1	CSVAGEFSGTNVLTF
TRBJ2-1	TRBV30	CAWRTQNYNEQFF
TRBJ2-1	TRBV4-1	CASSQILASGPYNEQFF
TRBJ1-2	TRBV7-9	CASANSRVTYGYTF
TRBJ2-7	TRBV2	CASSLEEQYF
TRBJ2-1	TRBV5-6	CASSLPGLPYNEQFF
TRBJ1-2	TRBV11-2	CASSYSTGDYGYTF
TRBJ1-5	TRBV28	CASSPTLQGWQPQHF
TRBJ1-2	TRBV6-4	CASSDPREGGYTF
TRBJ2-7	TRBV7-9	CASSFPTEENYEQYF
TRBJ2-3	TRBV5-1	CASSLVAGADTQYF
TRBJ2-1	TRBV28	CASSPSKGPEEQFF
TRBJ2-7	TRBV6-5	CASRTGTSGTYEQYF
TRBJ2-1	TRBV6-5	CASSYYGSGINEQFF
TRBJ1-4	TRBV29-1	CSGQDRKEKLFF
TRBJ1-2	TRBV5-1	CASSSGFRDNRYIYGYTF
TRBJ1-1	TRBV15	CATSRVALNTEAFF
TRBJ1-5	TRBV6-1	CASSVGALNQPQHF
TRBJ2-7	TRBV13	CASSLGSYEQYF
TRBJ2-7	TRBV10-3	CAISTSYEQYF
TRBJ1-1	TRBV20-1	CSPRTGWEAFF
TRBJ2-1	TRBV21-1	CASSNLERRTSGVSSYNEQFF
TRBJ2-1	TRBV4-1	CASSQEDRADEQFF
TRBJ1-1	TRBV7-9	CASQAERTEAFF
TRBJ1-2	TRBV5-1	CASSLEGETDYGYTF
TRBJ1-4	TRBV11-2	CASSLDATNEKLFF
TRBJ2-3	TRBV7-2	CASSLGLAGEWVTDTQYF
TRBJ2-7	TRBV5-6	CASSFGLGSDEQYF
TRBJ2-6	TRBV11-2	CASSTLSSGANVLTF
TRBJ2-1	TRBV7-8	CASSFFFNQGQPLYNEQFF
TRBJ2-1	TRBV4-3	CASSPGVAGAINEQFF
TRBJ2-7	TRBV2	CASSGGRSYEQYF
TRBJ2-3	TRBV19	CASSASFRSTDTQYF
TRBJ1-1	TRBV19	CASSIVLGGEGMNTEAFF
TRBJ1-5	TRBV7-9	CASSLDGTSNQPQHF
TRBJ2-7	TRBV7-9	CASRGEAGMGEQYF
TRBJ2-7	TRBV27	CASSLFVSGRAYEQYF
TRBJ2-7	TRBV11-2	CASSLDPLDSRSSYEQYF
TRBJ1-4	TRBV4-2	CASSQDNEKLFF
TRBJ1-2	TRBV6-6	CASNADILNYGYTF
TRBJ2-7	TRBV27	CASSSWTDTYEQYF
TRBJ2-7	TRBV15	CATGRALAYEQYF
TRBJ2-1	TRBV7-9	CASSPAGTDSYNEQFF